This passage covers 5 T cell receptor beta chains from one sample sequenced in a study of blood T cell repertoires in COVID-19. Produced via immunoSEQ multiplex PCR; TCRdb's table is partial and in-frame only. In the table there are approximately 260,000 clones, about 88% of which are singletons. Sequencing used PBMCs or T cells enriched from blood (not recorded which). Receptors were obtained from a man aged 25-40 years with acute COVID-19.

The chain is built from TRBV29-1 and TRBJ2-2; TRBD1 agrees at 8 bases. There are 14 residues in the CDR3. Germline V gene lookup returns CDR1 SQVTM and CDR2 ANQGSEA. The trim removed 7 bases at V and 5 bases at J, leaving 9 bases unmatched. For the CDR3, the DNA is TGCAGCGCGTTGGACAGGGTGGATACCGGGGAGCTGTTTTTT. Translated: CSALDRVDTGELFF.

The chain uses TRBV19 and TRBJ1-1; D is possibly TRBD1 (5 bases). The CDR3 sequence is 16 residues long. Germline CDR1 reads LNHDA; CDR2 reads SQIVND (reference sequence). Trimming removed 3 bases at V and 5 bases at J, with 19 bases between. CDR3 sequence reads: CASSIWGTGVRTEAFF. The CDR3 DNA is TGTGCCAGTAGTATTTGGGGCACGGGCGTAAGGACTGAAGCTTTCTTT.

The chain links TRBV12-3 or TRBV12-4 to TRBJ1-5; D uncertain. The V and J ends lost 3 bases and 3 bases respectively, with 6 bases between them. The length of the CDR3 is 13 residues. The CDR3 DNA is TGTGCCAGCAGTTTGTCGGTCAATCAGCCCCAGCATTTT. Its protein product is CASSLSVNQPQHF.

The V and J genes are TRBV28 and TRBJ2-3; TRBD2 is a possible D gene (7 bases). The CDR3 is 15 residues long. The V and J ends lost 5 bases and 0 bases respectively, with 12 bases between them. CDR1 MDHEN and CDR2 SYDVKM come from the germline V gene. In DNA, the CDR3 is TGTGCCAGCAGTGGCGAGGGGGGGAGCACAGATACGCAGTATTTT. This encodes CASSGEGGSTDTQYF. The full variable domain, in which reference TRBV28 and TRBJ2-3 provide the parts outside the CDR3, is DVKVTQSSRYLVKRTGEKVFLECVQDMDHENMFWYRQDPGLGLRLIYFSYDVKMKEKGDIPEGYSVSREKKERFSLILESASTNQTSMYLCASSGEGGSTDTQYFGPGTRLTVL.

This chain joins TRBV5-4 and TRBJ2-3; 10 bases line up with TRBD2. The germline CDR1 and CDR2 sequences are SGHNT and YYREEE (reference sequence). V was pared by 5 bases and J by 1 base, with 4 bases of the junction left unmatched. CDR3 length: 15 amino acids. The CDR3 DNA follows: TGTGCCAGCAGTAGGAGCGGGGGGGGCACAGATACGCAGTATTTT. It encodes CASSRSGGGTDTQYF.